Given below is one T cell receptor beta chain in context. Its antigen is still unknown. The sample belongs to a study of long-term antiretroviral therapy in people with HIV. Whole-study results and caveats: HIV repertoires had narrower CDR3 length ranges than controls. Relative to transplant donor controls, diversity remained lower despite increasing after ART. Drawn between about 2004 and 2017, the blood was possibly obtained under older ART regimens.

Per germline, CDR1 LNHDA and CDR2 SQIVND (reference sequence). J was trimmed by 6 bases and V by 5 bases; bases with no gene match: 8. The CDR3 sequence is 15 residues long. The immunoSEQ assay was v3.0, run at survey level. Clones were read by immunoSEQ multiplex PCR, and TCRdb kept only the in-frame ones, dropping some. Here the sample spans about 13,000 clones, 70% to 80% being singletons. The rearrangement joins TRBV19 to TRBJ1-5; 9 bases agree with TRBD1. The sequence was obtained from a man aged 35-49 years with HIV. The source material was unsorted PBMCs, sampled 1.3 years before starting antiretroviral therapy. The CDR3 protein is CASSVARTGVQPQHF. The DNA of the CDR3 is TGTGCCAGTAGTGTAGCGAGGACAGGGGTTCAGCCCCAGCATTTT.